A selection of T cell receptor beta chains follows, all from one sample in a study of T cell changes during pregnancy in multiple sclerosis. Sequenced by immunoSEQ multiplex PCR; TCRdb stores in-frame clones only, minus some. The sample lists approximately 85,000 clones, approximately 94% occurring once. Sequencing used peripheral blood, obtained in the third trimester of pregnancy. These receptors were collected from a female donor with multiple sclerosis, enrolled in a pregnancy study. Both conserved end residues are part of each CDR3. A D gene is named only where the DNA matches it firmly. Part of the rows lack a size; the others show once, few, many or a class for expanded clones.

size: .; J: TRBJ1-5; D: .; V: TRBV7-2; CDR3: CASSLGPLNQPQHF; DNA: TGTGCCAGCAGCTTAGGTCCCCTTAATCAGCCCCAGCATTTT
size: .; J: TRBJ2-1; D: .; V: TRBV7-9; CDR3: CASRQGKSYNEQFF; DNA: TGTGCCAGTAGGCAGGGAAAGTCCTACAATGAGCAGTTCTTC
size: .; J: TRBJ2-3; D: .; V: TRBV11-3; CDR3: CASSLTVADTQYF; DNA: TGTGCCAGCAGCTTAACAGTCGCAGATACGCAGTATTTT
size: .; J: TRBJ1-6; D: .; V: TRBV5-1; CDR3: CASSPKDIYNSPLHF; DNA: TGCGCCAGCAGCCCCAAGGACATATACAATTCACCCCTCCACTTT
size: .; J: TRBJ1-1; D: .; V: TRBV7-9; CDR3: CASSPDVERGGAFF; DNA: TGTGCCAGCAGCCCGGATGTGGAGCGGGGGGGAGCTTTCTTT
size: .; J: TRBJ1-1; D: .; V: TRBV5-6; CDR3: CASSGHRNTEAFF; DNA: TGTGCCAGCAGCGGACACAGGAACACTGAAGCTTTCTTT
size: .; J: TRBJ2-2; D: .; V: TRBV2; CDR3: CASSVGGNGELFF; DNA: TGTGCCAGCAGTGTAGGGGGTAACGGGGAGCTGTTTTTT
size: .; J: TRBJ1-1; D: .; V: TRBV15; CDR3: CATSRGDSEAFF; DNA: TGTGCCACCAGCAGAGGGGACTCTGAAGCTTTCTTT
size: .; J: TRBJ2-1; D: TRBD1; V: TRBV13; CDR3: CAGRGTGHNEQFF; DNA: TGTGCCGGAAGGGGGACAGGACACAATGAGCAGTTCTTC
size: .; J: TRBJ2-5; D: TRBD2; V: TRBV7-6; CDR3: CASSPGTSGRYQETQYF; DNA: TGTGCCAGCAGCCCCGGGACTAGCGGGAGGTACCAAGAGACCCAGTACTTC
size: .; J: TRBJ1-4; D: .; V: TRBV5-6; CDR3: CASSSLSTGQNEKLFF; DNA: TGTGCCAGCAGCTCCCTTTCGACAGGCCAAAATGAAAAACTGTTTTTT
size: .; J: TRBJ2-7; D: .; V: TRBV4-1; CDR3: CASSQVGRTARMKYF; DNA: TGCGCCAGCAGCCAAGTTGGGCGGACAGCGAGAATGAAGTACTTC
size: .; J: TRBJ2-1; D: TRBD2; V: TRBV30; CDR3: CAWSGLAGGRYSYNEQFF; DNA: TGTGCCTGGAGTGGACTAGCGGGGGGGAGATACTCCTACAATGAGCAGTTCTTC
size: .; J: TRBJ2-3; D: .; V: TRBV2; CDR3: CASRQGSTDTQYF; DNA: TGTGCCAGCCGGCAGGGTAGCACAGATACGCAGTATTTT
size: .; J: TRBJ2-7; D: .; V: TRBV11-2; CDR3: CASSIQYEQYF; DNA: TGTGCCAGCAGTATACAATACGAGCAGTACTTC
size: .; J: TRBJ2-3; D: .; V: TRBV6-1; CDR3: CASKQGPITDTQYF; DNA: TGTGCCAGCAAGCAGGGGCCTATAACAGATACGCAGTATTTT
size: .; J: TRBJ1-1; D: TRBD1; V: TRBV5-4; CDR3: CASSFGTGDLFVTEAFF; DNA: TGTGCCAGCAGCTTTGGGACAGGGGACCTGTTTGTGACTGAAGCTTTCTTT
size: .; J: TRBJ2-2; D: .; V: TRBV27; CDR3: CASTWGKNTGELFF; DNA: TGTGCCAGCACCTGGGGCAAGAACACCGGGGAGCTGTTTTTT
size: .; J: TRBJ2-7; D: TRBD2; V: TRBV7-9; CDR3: CASSFGLAGGPGNEQYF; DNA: TGTGCCAGCAGCTTTGGTTTAGCGGGGGGGCCGGGGAACGAGCAGTACTTC
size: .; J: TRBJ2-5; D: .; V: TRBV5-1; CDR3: CASSQDSQETQYF; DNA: TGCGCCAGCAGCCAGGACAGCCAAGAGACCCAGTACTTC
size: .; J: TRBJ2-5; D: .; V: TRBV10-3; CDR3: CAISESGAFGETQYF; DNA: TGTGCCATCAGTGAGTCGGGGGCTTTTGGTGAGACCCAGTACTTC
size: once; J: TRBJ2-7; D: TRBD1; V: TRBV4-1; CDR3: CASSQYTGQGSAYEQYF; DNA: TGCGCCAGCAGCCAGTACACAGGACAGGGGAGCGCCTACGAGCAGTACTTC
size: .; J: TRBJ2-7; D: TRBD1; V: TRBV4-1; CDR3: CASSLISGTDSYEQYF; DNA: TGCGCCAGCAGCCTCATATCCGGGACAGACTCCTACGAGCAGTACTTC
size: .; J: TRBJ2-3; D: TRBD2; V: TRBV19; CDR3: CASSAGGGGLNTQYF; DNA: TGTGCCAGTAGTGCGGGAGGTGGGGGACTGAATACGCAGTATTTT
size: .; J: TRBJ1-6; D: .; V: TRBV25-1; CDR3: CASSEWEGEHSPLHF; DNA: TGTGCCAGCAGTGAATGGGAGGGAGAGCATTCACCCCTCCACTTT
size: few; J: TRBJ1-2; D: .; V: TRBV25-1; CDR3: CASSEWQNGYTF; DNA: TGTGCCAGCAGTGAATGGCAGAATGGCTACACCTTC
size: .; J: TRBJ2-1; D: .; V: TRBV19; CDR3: CATGGRVDYNEQFF; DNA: TGTGCCACCGGCGGCAGGGTAGATTACAATGAGCAGTTCTTC
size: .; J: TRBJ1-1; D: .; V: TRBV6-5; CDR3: CASSPLAGREAFF; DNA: TGTGCCAGCAGCCCTTTGGCGGGGAGAGAAGCTTTCTTT
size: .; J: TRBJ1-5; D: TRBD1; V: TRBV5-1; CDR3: CASSLGTGEQPQHF; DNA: TGCGCCAGCAGCCTCGGGACAGGGGAACAGCCCCAGCATTTT
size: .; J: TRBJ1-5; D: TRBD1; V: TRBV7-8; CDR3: CASSLAGQGVDQPQHF; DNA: TGTGCCAGCAGCTTAGCAGGACAGGGTGTAGATCAGCCCCAGCATTTT
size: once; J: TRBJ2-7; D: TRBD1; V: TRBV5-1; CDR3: CASSLGQGILYEQYF; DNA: TGCGCCAGCAGCCTAGGACAGGGGATATTATACGAGCAGTACTTC
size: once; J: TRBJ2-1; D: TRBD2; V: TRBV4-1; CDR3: CASSQGTSGEQFF; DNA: TGCGCCAGCAGCCAGGGGACTAGCGGTGAGCAGTTCTTC
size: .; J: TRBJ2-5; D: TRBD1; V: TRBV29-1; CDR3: CSVARGMGETQYF; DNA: TGCAGCGTTGCCAGGGGGATGGGGGAGACCCAGTACTTC
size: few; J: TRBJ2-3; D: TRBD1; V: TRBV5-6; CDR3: CASSPDREFTDTQYF; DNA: TGTGCCAGCAGCCCCGACAGGGAATTCACAGATACGCAGTATTTT
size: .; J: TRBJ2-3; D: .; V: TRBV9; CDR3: CASSVGSVTDTQYF; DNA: TGTGCCAGCAGCGTAGGTTCAGTCACAGATACGCAGTATTTT
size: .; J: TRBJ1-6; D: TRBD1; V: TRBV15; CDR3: CATSRVEGQGRSPLHF; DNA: TGTGCCACCAGCAGAGTCGAGGGACAGGGAAGGTCACCCCTCCACTTT
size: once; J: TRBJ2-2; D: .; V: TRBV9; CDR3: CASSVPRGSNTGELFF; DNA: TGTGCCAGCAGCGTCCCGAGAGGGTCGAACACCGGGGAGCTGTTTTTT
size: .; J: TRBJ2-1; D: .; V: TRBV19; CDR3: CASDRTHTYNEQFF; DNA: TGTGCCAGCGACCGGACTCATACCTACAATGAGCAGTTCTTC
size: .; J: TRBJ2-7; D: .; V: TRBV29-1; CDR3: CSVVDSASSYEQYF; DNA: TGCAGCGTTGTGGACAGTGCCAGCTCCTACGAGCAGTACTTC
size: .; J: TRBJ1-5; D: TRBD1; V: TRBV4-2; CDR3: CASSRDRVDQPQHF; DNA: TGTGCCAGCAGCCGTGACAGGGTAGATCAGCCCCAGCATTTT
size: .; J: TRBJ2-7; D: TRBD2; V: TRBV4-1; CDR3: CASSQTSGGSYEQYF; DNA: TGCGCCAGCAGCCAAACTAGCGGGGGTTCGTACGAGCAGTACTTC
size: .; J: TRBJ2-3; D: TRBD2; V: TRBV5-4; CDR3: CASSLAGAGGTDTQYF; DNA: TGTGCCAGCAGCTTGGCGGGAGCGGGGGGCACAGATACGCAGTATTTT
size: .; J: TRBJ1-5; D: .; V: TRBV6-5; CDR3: CASRESSRTYQPQHF; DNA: TGTGCCAGCAGAGAAAGTTCCAGGACTTATCAGCCCCAGCATTTT
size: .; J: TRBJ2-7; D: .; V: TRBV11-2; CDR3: CASSLEALYEQYF; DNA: TGTGCCAGCAGCTTAGAGGCCCTCTACGAGCAGTACTTC
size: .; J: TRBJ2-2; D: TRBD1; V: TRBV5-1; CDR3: CASSLAPTGPGELFF; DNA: TGCGCCAGCAGCTTGGCCCCGACAGGGCCCGGGGAGCTGTTTTTT
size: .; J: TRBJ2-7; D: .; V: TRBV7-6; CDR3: CASSLGSGAGEQYF; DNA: TGTGCCAGCAGCTTAGGTTCAGGGGCCGGGGAGCAGTACTTC
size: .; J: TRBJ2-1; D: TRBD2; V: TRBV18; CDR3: CASSRSGGAYNEQFF; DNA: TGTGCCAGCTCCCGAAGCGGGGGGGCTTACAATGAGCAGTTCTTC
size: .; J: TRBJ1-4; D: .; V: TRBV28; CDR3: CASTDRTGKGEKLFF; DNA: TGTGCCAGCACAGACCGAACAGGGAAGGGTGAAAAACTGTTTTTT
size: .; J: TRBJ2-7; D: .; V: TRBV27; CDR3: CASSFGGGGYEQYF; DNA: TGTGCCAGCAGTTTCGGGGGAGGTGGCTACGAGCAGTACTTC
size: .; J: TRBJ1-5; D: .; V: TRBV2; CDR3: CASSEERVSRPQHF; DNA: TGTGCCAGCAGTGAAGAGAGGGTCAGCCGGCCCCAGCATTTT
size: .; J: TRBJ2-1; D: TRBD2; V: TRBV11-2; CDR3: CASSALAGGRGSYNEQFF; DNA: TGTGCCAGCAGCGCCTTAGCGGGGGGCCGCGGATCCTACAATGAGCAGTTCTTC
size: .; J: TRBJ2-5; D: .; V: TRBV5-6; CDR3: CASSLSGRMLETQYF; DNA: TGTGCCAGCAGCCTCTCCGGCAGGATGTTAGAGACCCAGTACTTC